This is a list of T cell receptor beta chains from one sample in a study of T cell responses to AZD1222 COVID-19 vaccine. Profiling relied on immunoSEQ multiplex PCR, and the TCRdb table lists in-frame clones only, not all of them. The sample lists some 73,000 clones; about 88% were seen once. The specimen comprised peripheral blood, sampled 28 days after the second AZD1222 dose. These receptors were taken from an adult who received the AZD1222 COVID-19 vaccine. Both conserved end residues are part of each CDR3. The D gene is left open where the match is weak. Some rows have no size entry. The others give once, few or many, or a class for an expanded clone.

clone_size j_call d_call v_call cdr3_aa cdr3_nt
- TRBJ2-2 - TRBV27 CASSLSSGTGELFF TGTGCCAGCAGTTTAAGTTCGGGGACCGGGGAGCTGTTTTTT
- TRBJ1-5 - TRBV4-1 CASSQDGQGPPNQPQHF TGCGCCAGCAGCCAAGATGGGCAGGGGCCTCCTAATCAGCCCCAGCATTTT
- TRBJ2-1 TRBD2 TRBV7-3 CASSNRGTSGNEQFF TGTGCCAGCAGTAATCGGGGGACTAGCGGCAATGAGCAGTTCTTC
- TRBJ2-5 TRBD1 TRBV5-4 CASSHPGTEGLETQYF TGTGCCAGCAGCCACCCCGGGACAGAAGGCTTAGAGACCCAGTACTTC
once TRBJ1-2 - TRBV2 CASSDSDYGYTF TGTGCCAGCAGTGACTCAGATTATGGCTACACCTTC
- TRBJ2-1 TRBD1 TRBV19 CASSIITPGQGVYEQFF TGTGCCAGTAGTATAATAACCCCGGGACAGGGTGTTTATGAGCAGTTCTTC
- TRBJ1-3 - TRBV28 CASSQMMGASGNTIYF TGTGCCAGCAGTCAAATGATGGGGGCCTCTGGAAACACCATATATTTT
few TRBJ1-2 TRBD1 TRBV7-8 CASSLDRVGGYTF TGTGCCAGCAGCCTCGACAGGGTAGGAGGCTACACCTTC
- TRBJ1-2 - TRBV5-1 CASSLGTETYGYTF TGCGCCAGCAGCTTGGGGACAGAGACGTATGGCTACACCTTC
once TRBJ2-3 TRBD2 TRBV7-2 CASSYLADTDTQYF TGTGCCAGCAGCTACCTAGCGGACACAGATACGCAGTATTTT
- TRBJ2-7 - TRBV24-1 CATSDSFNDEQYF TGTGCCACCAGTGATTCCTTTAACGACGAGCAGTACTTC
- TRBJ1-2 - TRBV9 CASSAGYGYTF TGTGCCAGCAGCGCCGGCTATGGCTACACCTTC
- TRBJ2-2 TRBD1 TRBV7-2 CASSSRGSNTGELFF TGTGCCAGCAGCTCCAGGGGGAGCAACACCGGGGAGCTGTTTTTT
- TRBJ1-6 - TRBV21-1 CASTRGVSPLHF TGTGCCAGCACCCGGGGGGTCTCACCCCTCCACTTT
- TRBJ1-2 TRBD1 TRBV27 CASRGTGDLINGYTF TGTGCCAGCAGAGGGACAGGGGATTTGATTAACGGCTACACCTTC
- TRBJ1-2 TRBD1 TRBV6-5 CASSQTGMGGYTF TGTGCCAGCAGCCAGACAGGGATGGGAGGCTACACCTTC
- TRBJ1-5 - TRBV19 CASSPRWQPQHF TGTGCCAGTAGTCCCCGGTGGCAGCCCCAGCATTTT
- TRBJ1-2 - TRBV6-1 CASSYDSNYGYTF TGTGCCAGCAGTTATGACAGTAACTATGGCTACACCTTC
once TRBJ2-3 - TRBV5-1 CASSLTEPDTQYF TGCGCCAGCAGCCTCACTGAACCCGATACGCAGTATTTT
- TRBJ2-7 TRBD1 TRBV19 CASSPRQGGNEQYF TGTGCCAGTAGCCCTCGACAGGGGGGCAACGAGCAGTACTTC
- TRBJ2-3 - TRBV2 CASGEAGPTDTQYF TGTGCCAGCGGGGAAGCGGGCCCCACAGATACGCAGTATTTT
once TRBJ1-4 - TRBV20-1 CSASPLRGEKLFF TGCAGTGCTAGTCCGCTTCGGGGAGAAAAACTGTTTTTT
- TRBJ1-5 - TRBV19 CASSELWLPQHF TGTGCCAGTAGCGAACTCTGGCTGCCCCAGCATTTT
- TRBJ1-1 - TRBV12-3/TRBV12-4 CATGGNTEAFF TGTGCCACCGGTGGGAACACTGAAGCTTTCTTT
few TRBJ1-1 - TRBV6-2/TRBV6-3 CASSLKMNTEAFF TGTGCCAGCAGTTTGAAGATGAACACTGAAGCTTTCTTT
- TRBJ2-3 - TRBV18 CASSPQDTQYF TGTGCCAGCTCACCGCAAGATACGCAGTATTTT
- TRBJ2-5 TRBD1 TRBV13 CASSLGGTGAEETQYF TGTGCCAGCAGCTTAGGCGGGACAGGGGCAGAAGAGACCCAGTACTTC
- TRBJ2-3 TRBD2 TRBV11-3 CASSPGLALDTQYF TGTGCCAGCAGCCCAGGACTAGCGTTAGATACGCAGTATTTT